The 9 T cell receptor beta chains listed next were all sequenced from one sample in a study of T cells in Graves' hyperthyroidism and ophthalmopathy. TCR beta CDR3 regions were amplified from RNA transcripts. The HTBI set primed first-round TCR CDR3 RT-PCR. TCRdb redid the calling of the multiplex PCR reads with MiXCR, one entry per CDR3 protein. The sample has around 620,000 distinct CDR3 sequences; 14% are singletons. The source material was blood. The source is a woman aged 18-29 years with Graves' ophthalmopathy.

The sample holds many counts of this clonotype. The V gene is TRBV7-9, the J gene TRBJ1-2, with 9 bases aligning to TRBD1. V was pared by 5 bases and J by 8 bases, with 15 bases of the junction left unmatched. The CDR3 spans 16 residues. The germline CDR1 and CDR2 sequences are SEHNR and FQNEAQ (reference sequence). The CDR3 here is CASSPRDRERGNGYTF. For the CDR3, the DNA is TGTGCCAGCAGCCCTAGGGACAGGGAGAGAGGAAACGGCTACACCTTC.

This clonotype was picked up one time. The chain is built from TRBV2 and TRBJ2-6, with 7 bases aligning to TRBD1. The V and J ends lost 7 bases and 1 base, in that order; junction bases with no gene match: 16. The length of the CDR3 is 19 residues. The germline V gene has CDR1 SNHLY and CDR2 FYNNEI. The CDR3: CASKVGRHRGPSGANVLTF. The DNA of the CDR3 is TGTGCCAGCAAAGTCGGAAGGCACAGGGGCCCATCTGGGGCCAACGTCCTGACTTTC.

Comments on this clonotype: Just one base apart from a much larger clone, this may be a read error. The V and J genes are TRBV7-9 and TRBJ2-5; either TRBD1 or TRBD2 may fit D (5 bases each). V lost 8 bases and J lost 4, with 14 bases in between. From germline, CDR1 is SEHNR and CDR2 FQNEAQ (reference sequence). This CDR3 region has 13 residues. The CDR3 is CASPGPLPETQYF. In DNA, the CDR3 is TGTGCCAGCCCGGGACCCCTGCCAGAGACCCAGTACTTC. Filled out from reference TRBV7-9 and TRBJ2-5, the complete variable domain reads DTGVSQNPRHKITKRGQNVTFRCDPISEHNRLYWYRQTLGQGPEFLTYFQNEAQLEKSRLLSDRFSAERPKGSFSTLEIQRTEQGDSAMYLCASPGPLPETQYFGPGTRLLVL.

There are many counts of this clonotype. The CDR3, as DNA: TGTGCCAGCAGTTTTTTAGCGGGAGATCTTACAGATACGCAGTATTTT. Translating gives CASSFLAGDLTDTQYF. The rearrangement links TRBV28 to TRBJ2-3; 9 bases fit TRBD2. With V trimmed by 3 bases and J by 3 bases, 7 bases remained unmatched. Germline CDR1 reads MDHEN; CDR2 reads SYDVKM. The CDR3 covers 16 residues.

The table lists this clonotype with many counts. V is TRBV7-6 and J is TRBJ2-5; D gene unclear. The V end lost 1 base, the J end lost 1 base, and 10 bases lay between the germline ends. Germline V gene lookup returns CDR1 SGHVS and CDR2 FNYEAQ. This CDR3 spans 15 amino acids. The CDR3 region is CASSLGAVFQETQYF. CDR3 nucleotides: TGTGCCAGCAGCTTAGGCGCGGTATTCCAAGAGACCCAGTACTTC.

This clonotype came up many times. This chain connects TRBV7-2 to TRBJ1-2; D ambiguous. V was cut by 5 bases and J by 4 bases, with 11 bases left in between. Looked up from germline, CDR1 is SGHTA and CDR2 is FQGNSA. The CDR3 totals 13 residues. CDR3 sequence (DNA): TGTGCCAGCAGCCCTCCAGGACTCTATGGCTACACCTTC. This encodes CASSPPGLYGYTF.

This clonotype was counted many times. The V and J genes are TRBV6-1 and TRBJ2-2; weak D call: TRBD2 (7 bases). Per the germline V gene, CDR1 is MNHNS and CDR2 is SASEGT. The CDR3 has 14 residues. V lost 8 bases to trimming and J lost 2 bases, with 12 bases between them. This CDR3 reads CASDRGANTGELFF. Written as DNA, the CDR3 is TGTGCCAGCGACCGGGGGGCTAACACCGGGGAGCTGTTTTTT.

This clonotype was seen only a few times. CDR3 coding DNA: TGCAGTGCTAGAGGTCGCCCGGGGACAGACTCCTACGAGCAGTACTTC. This codes for CSARGRPGTDSYEQYF. The rearrangement links TRBV20-1 to TRBJ2-7; 7 bases align to TRBD1. The trim removed 1 base at V and 0 bases at J, leaving 9 bases unmatched. The CDR3 loop spans 16 amino acids. Germline V gene sequence: CDR1 DFQATT, CDR2 SNEGSKA (reference sequence).

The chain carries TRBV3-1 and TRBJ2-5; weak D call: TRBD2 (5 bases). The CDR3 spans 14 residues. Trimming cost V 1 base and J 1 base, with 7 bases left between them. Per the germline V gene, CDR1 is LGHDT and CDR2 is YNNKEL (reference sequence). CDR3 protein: CASSQGTFQETQYF. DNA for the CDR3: TGTGCCAGCAGCCAAGGGACTTTCCAAGAGACCCAGTACTTC.